The 21 T cell receptor beta chains below all came from one sample that was sequenced in a study of early T cells in non-severe SARS-CoV-2 infection. TCRdb passed the 5' RACE reads through MiXCR, listing each CDR3 protein once. The sample records approximately 52,000 distinct CDR3 sequences, more than 13% being singletons. Sample: whole blood, taken at baseline. These TCRs come from an adult who was a healthcare worker with PCR-confirmed SARS-CoV-2 infection or an uninfected control (not recorded which).

This clonotype was observed a handful of times. The genes are TRBV29-1 and TRBJ2-6; no clear D gene. In germline, CDR1 is SQVTM, CDR2 ANQGSEA. Trimming removed 6 bases at V and 2 bases at J, with 11 bases between. The CDR3 has 14 residues. In nucleotides, the CDR3 is TGCAGCGTGGGTACTTCTCCTGGGGCCAACGTCCTGACTTTC. This codes for CSVGTSPGANVLTF.

This chain uses TRBV6-1 with TRBJ2-1; perhaps TRBD2 as D (5 bases). Germline V lookup: CDR1 MNHNS, CDR2 SASEGT. Trimming shortened V by 6 bases and J by 9 bases, and 9 bases separated the two germline ends. The CDR3 is 11 amino acids. CDR3 in DNA: TGTGCCAGCAGGGAGGTTCCTGAGCAGTTCTTC. This sequence encodes CASREVPEQFF.

This clonotype was detected a few times. The rearrangement uses TRBV11-2 and TRBJ2-1, with D uncertain. This CDR3 comprises 16 residues. CDR1 is SGHAT and CDR2 is FQNNGV in the germline V gene. Trimming removed 5 bases at V and 0 bases at J, with 14 bases between. The CDR3 here is CASSPIRGSSYNEQFF. The DNA of the CDR3 is TGTGCCAGCAGCCCCATACGTGGAAGCTCCTACAATGAGCAGTTCTTC.

The chain joins TRBV6-6 to TRBJ2-3; 12 nucleotides match TRBD2. The CDR3 sequence is 16 residues long. V shed 2 bases, J shed 5 bases, and the junction held 5 bases outside the gene matches. Germline V lookup: CDR1 MNHNY, CDR2 SVGAGI (reference sequence). The CDR3 region is CASSYGLAGSVDTQYF. Written as DNA, the CDR3 is TGTGCCAGCAGTTACGGACTAGCGGGATCAGTAGATACGCAGTATTTT.

This clonotype was seen repeatedly, ten times or more. The V call is TRBV5-1, the J call TRBJ2-1, with D maybe TRBD2 (6 bases). Germline CDR1 reads SGHRS; CDR2 reads YFSETQ. The length of the CDR3 is 15 residues. The V and J ends lost 1 base and 3 bases respectively, with 11 bases between them. The CDR3 DNA reads as TGCGCCAGCAGCTTGAAGGCGGGGAGCTACAATGAGCAGTTCTTC. It translates to CASSLKAGSYNEQFF.

This clonotype was counted a single time. This rearrangement joins TRBV20-1 to TRBJ2-1; 11 bases fit TRBD2. V lost 6 bases to trimming and J lost 3 bases; unmatched junction nucleotides: 13. This CDR3 is 17 amino acids long. The germline gives CDR1 DFQATT, CDR2 SNEGSKA (reference sequence). CDR3 loop: CSAEGGRTSGLYNEQFF. The CDR3 DNA is TGCAGTGCGGAGGGGGGGAGGACTAGCGGGCTCTACAATGAGCAGTTCTTC.

The chain employs TRBV5-4 and TRBJ2-3; 9 bases agree with TRBD1. V lost 3 bases, J lost 9 bases, and 2 bases stayed unmatched. This CDR3 region has 12 residues. CDR1 is SGHNT, CDR2 YYREEE, per germline (reference sequence). CDR3: CASSSGQGTQYF. In nucleotides, the CDR3 is TGTGCCAGCAGCTCCGGACAGGGGACGCAGTATTTT.

In its sample, this clonotype was seen a few times. The chain carries TRBV5-1 and TRBJ2-1, with 10 bases matching TRBD1. The V segment lost 4 bases and the J segment 10 bases; nucleotides outside the gene matches: 8. This CDR3 has 14 residues. CDR1 SGHRS and CDR2 YFSETQ come from the germline V gene. CDR3 residues: CASSGTGTGVEQFF. CDR3 DNA: TGCGCCAGCAGCGGAACCGGGACAGGGGTCGAGCAGTTCTTC.

The chain employs TRBV20-1 and TRBJ1-5; a possible D gene is TRBD1 (6 bases). V was clipped by 0 bases and J by 7 bases, with 22 bases between them. Germline CDR1 reads DFQATT; CDR2 reads SNEGSKA (reference sequence). The CDR3 spans 17 residues. The CDR3 here is CSARDAGPGDPSQPQHF. CDR3 DNA: TGCAGTGCTAGAGATGCGGGGCCAGGGGATCCAAGCCAGCCCCAGCATTTT.

V gene TRBV6-1 combines with J gene TRBJ2-3; D is undetermined. Trimming removed 6 bases at V and 7 bases at J, with 20 bases between. Germline assignment: CDR1 MNHNS and CDR2 SASEGT. This CDR3 comprises 15 residues. CDR3 bases: TGTGCCAGCAGGGTTAGTGGGCCCGCGACAAATACGCAGTATTTT. Its protein product is CASRVSGPATNTQYF.

The chain has TRBV12-3 or TRBV12-4 and TRBJ2-1; 8 bases map to TRBD2. V gave up 3 bases and J gave up 5 bases; unmatched junction bases: 3. The CDR3 runs to 14 residues. In DNA form, the CDR3 reads TGTGCCAGCAGTTTCGGGGGGGATCACAATGAGCAGTTCTTC. It codes for CASSFGGDHNEQFF.

This clonotype was observed a handful of times. The CDR3 DNA reads TGCGCCAGCAGCTTGGTAGGCAGGGGGCCAGATACGCAGTATTTT. Translated: CASSLVGRGPDTQYF. V usage is TRBV5-1 and J usage is TRBJ2-3; 8 bases align to TRBD1. The CDR3 runs 15 residues. V dropped 0 bases and J dropped 4; count of bases not matched to a gene: 4. In germline, CDR1 is SGHRS, CDR2 YFSETQ.

The chain joins TRBV7-9 to TRBJ2-3; D unclear. The CDR3 extends over 13 amino acids. In germline, CDR1 is SEHNR, CDR2 FQNEAQ (reference sequence). The ends were cut back, 5 bases at V and 4 bases at J, with 10 bases in the middle. The CDR3 protein is CASSPRNADTQYF. Written as DNA, the CDR3 is TGTGCCAGCAGCCCCCGGAATGCAGATACGCAGTATTTT. Variable domain in full (rest from reference TRBV7-9 and TRBJ2-3): DTGVSQNPRHKITKRGQNVTFRCDPISEHNRLYWYRQTLGQGPEFLTYFQNEAQLEKSRLLSDRFSAERPKGSFSTLEIQRTEQGDSAMYLCASSPRNADTQYFGPGTRLTVL.

The chain is built from TRBV20-1 and TRBJ2-7; D is perhaps TRBD1 (5 bases). The CDR3 is 14 amino acids. The V end was cut by 0 bases, the J end by 1 base, with 10 bases between. Germline V gene data show CDR1 as DFQATT and CDR2 as SNEGSKA (reference sequence). The CDR3 DNA reads as TGCAGTGCTAGAGACAGGGCGCTTTCCTACGAGCAGTACTTC. As protein: CSARDRALSYEQYF.

The chain uses TRBV12-3 or TRBV12-4 and TRBJ1-6; 9 nucleotides agree with TRBD1. J was trimmed by 6 bases and V by 6 bases; bases with no gene match: 6. This CDR3 is built from 15 residues. For the CDR3, the DNA is TGTGCCAGCAGCACACAGGGGGCGGGTAATTCACCCCTCCACTTT. It translates to CASSTQGAGNSPLHF.

This chain uses TRBV20-1 with TRBJ2-1, with D possibly being TRBD2 (5 bases). The CDR3 is 12 residues long. Germline V lookup: CDR1 DFQATT, CDR2 SNEGSKA (reference sequence). V was shortened by 3 bases and J by 5 bases, with 8 bases between the two germline ends. The chain's CDR3 is CSASGVHNEQFF. Written as DNA, the CDR3 is TGCAGTGCTAGCGGGGTCCACAATGAGCAGTTCTTC.

The chain employs TRBV6-1 and TRBJ2-7; D is undetermined. This CDR3 is built from 13 residues. V was clipped by 7 bases and J by 6 bases, with 16 bases between them. In germline, CDR1 is MNHNS, CDR2 SASEGT. CDR3 protein: CASTGRLGGEQYF. The CDR3 nucleotides read TGTGCCAGCACTGGGCGTCTGGGTGGCGAGCAGTACTTC.

This clonotype appeared many times. V gene TRBV20-1 combines with J gene TRBJ2-3, with 9 positions matching TRBD1. The CDR3 has 15 amino acids. Germline V gives CDR1 DFQATT, CDR2 SNEGSKA (reference sequence). The V segment lost 5 bases and the J segment 2 bases; nucleotides outside the gene matches: 8. CDR3 DNA sequence: TGCAGTGCTCGGGGACAGGGAGACTACACAGATACGCAGTATTTT. Its protein is CSARGQGDYTDTQYF.

This CDR3 is CATTAYRGDTQYF. The CDR3 nucleotides read TGTGCCACCACGGCCTACAGGGGAGATACGCAGTATTTT. The V call is TRBV24-1, the J call TRBJ2-3, with TRBD1 identical over 7 bases. CDR1 and CDR2 (germline): KGHDR, SFDVKD. With 8 bases clipped from V and 5 bases from J, the junction kept 6 bases outside the gene matches. This CDR3 is 13 amino acids long.

CDR3: CASSSRDTNTEAFF. DNA of the CDR3: TGTGCCAGCAGTTCCCGGGACACCAACACTGAAGCTTTCTTT. This chain connects TRBV12-3 or TRBV12-4 to TRBJ1-1; D may be TRBD1 (6 bases). The CDR3 contains 14 residues. Between the trimmed V and J ends, which lost 4 bases and 2 bases, there was a span of 11 bases.

This clonotype has just a few counts. V and J are TRBV9 and TRBJ1-5; D is possibly TRBD1 (5 bases). Between the trimmed V and J ends, which lost 4 bases and 0 bases, there was a span of 11 bases. The CDR3 totals 15 residues. CDR1 is SGDLS and CDR2 is YYNGEE in the germline V gene. Written as DNA, the CDR3 is TGTGCCAGCAGCCCCGGGACGGTTAGCAATCAGCCCCAGCATTTT. This gives the protein CASSPGTVSNQPQHF.